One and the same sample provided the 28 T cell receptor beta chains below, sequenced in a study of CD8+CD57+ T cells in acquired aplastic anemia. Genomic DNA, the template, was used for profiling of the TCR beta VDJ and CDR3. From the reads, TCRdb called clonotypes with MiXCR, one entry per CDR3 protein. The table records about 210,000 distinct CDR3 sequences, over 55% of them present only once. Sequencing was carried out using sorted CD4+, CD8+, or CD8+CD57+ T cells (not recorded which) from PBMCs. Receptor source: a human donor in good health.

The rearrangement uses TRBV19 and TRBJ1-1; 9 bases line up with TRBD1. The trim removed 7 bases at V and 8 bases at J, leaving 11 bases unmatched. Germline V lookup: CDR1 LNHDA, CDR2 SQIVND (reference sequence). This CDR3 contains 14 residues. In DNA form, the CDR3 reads TGTGCCAGTACCCCTTTCGGACAGGGGATAGAAGCTTTCTTT. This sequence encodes CASTPFGQGIEAFF.

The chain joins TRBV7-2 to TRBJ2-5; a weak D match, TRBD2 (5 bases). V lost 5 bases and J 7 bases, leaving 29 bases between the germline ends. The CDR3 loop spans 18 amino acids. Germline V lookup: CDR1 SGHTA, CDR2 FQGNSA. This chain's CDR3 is CASSPSVKGDIRRGTQYF. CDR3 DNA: TGTGCCAGCAGCCCCTCCGTCAAGGGAGACATTAGGAGAGGGACCCAGTACTTC.

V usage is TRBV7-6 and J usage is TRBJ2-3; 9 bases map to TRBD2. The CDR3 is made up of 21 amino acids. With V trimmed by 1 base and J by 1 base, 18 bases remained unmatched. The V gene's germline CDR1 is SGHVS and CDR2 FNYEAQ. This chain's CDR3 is CASSLERGAASGNYGTDTQYF. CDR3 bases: TGTGCCAGCAGCTTAGAAAGAGGGGCGGCTAGCGGGAACTACGGCACAGATACGCAGTATTTT.

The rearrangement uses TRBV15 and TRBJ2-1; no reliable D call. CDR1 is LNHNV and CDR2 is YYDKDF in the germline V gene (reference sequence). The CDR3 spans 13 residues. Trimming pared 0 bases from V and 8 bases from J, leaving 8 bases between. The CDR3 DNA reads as TGTGCCACCAGCAGAGACGTGGGGTATGAGCAGTTCTTC. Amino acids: CATSRDVGYEQFF.

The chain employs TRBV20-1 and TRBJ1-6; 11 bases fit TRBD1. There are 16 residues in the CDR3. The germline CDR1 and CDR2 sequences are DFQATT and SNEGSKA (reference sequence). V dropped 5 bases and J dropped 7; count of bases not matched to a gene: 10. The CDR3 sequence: CSAGSLGTGGNSPLHF. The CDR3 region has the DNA TGCAGTGCTGGATCCCTAGGGACAGGGGGGAATTCACCCCTCCACTTT.

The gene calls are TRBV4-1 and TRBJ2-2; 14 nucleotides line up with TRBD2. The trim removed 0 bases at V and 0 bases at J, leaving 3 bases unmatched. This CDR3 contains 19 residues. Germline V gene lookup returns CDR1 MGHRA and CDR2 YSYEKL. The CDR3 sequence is CASSQDRTSGRTNTGELFF. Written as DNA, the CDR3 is TGCGCCAGCAGCCAAGATCGGACTAGCGGGAGGACGAACACCGGGGAGCTGTTTTTT.

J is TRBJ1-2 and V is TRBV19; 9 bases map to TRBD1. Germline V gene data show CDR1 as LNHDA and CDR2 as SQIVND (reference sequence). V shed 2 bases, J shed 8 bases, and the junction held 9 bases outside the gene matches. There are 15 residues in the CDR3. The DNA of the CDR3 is TGTGCCAGTAGTATACCGGGACAGGGCTCCGACGGCTACACCTTC. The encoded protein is CASSIPGQGSDGYTF.

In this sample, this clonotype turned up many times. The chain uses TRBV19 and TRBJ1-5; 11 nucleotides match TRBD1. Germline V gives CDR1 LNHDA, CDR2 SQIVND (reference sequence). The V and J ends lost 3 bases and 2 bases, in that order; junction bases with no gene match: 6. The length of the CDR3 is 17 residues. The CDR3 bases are TGTGCCAGTAGTATTGGACAGGGGGCTGTAGGCAATCAGCCCCAGCATTTT. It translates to CASSIGQGAVGNQPQHF.

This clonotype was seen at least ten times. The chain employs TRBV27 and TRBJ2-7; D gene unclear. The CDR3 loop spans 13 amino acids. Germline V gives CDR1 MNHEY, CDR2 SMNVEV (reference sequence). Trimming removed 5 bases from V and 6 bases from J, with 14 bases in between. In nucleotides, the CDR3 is TGTGCCAGCAGTCCCTTCCGGTCTCTCGAGCAGTACTTC. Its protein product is CASSPFRSLEQYF.

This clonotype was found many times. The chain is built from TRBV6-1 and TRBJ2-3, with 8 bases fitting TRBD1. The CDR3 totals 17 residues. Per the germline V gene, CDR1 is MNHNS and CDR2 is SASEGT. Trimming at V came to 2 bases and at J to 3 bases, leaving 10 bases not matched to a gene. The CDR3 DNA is TGTGCCAGCAGTGAACGGGATCCGCAGGGGGCGACAGATACGCAGTATTTT. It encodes CASSERDPQGATDTQYF.

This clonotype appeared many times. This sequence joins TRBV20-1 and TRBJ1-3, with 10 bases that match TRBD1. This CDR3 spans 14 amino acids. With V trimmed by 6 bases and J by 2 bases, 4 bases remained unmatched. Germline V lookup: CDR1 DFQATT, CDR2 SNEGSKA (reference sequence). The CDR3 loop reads CSAQDRGPGNTIYF. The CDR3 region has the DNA TGCAGTGCCCAAGACAGGGGGCCTGGAAACACCATATATTTT.

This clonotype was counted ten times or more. This chain's CDR3 is CASSASGPSTEAFF. CDR3 DNA sequence: TGTGCCAGCAGCGCCAGCGGGCCGTCCACTGAAGCTTTCTTT. The J gene is TRBJ1-1, the V gene TRBV9, with unresolved D. V lost 3 bases and J lost 4, with 13 bases in between. Germline V gene sequence: CDR1 SGDLS, CDR2 YYNGEE. The CDR3 extends over 14 amino acids.

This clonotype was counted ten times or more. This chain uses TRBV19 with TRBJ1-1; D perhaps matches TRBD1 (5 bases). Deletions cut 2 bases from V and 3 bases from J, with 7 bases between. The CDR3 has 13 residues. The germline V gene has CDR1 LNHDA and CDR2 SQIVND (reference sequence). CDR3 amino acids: CASSILGDTEAFF. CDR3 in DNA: TGTGCCAGTAGTATATTAGGGGACACTGAAGCTTTCTTT.

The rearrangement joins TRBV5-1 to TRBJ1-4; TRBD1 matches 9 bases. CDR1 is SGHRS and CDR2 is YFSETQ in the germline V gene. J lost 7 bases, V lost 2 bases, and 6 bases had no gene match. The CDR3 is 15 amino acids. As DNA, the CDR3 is TGCGCCAGCAGCTTACAGGGGGCTGGGGGTGAAAAACTGTTTTTT. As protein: CASSLQGAGGEKLFF.

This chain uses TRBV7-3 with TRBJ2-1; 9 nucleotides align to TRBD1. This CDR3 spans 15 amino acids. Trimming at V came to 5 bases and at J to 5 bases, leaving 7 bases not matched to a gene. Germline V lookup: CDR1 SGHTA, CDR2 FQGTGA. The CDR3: CASSLRGQGDNEQFF. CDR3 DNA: TGTGCCAGCAGCCTCCGGGGACAGGGAGACAATGAGCAGTTCTTC.

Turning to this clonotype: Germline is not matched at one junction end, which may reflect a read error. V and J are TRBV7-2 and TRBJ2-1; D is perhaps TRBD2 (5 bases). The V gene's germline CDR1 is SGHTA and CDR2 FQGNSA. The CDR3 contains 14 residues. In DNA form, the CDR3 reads TGCGCCAGCAGCCAAGGAGGTTACTACAATGAGCAGTTCTTC. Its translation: CASSQGGYYNEQFF. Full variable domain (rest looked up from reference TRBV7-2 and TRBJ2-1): GAGVSQSPSNKVTEKGKDVELRCDPISGHTALYWYRQSLGQGLEFLIYFQGNSAPDKSGLPSDRFSAERTGGSVSTLTIQRTQQEDSAVYLCASSQGGYYNEQFFGPGTRLTVL.

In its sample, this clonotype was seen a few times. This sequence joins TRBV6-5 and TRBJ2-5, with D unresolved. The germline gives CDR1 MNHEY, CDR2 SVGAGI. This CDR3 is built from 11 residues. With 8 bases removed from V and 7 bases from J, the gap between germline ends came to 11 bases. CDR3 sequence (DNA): TGTGCCAGCGGTCCAGTTGGGACCCAGTACTTC. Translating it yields CASGPVGTQYF.

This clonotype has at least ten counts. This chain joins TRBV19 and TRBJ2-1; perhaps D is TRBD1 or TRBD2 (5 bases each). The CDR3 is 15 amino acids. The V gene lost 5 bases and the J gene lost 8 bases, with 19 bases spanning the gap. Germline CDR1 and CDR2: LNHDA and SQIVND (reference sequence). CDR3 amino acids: CASSSGFGGFDEQFF. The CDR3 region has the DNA TGTGCCAGTAGTTCGGGATTTGGGGGTTTCGATGAGCAGTTCTTC.

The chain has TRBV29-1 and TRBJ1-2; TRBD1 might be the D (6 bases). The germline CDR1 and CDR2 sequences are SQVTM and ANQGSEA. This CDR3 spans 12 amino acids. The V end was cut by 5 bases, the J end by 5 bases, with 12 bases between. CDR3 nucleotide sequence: TGCAGCGTTCTCAGGGGAAGGTATGGCTACACCTTC. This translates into CSVLRGRYGYTF.

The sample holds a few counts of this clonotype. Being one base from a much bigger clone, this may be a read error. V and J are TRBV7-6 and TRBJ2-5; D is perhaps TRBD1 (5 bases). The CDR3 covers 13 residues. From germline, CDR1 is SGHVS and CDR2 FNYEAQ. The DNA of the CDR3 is TGTGCCAGCAGAGCAGGGTTGGAAGAGGCCCAGTACTTC. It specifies CASRAGLEEAQYF.

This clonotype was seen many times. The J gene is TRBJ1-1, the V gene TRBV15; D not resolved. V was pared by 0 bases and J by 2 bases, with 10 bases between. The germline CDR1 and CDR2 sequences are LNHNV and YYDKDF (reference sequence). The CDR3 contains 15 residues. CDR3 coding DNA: TGTGCCACCAGCAGAGATAACGTGCATAACACTGAAGCTTTCTTT. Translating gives CATSRDNVHNTEAFF.

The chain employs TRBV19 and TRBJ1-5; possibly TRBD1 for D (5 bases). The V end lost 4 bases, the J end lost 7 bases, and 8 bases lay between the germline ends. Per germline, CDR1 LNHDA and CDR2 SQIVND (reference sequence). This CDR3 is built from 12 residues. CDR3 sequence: CASSTGLQPQHF. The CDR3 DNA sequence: TGTGCCAGTAGTACAGGGCTCCAGCCCCAGCATTTT.

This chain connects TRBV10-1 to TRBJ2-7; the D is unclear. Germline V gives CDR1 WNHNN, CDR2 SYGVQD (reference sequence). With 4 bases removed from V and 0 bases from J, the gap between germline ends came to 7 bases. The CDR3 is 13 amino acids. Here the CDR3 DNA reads TGCGCCAGCAGTGTGAGTAGCTCCTACGAGCAGTACTTC. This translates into CASSVSSSYEQYF.

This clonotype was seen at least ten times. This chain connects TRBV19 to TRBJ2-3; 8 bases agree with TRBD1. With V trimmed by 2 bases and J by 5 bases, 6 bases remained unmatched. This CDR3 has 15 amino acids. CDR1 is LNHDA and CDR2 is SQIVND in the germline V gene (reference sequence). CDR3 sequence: CASSITGQGGDTQYF. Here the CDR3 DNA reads TGTGCCAGTAGTATAACAGGACAGGGTGGAGATACGCAGTATTTT.

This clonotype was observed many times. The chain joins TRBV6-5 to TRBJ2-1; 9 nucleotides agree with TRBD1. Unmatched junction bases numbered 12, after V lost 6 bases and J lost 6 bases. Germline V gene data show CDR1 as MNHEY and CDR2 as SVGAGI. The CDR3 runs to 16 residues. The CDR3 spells CASSQGGTGLSNEQFF. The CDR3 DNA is TGTGCCAGCAGCCAGGGGGGGACAGGGTTGAGCAATGAGCAGTTCTTC.

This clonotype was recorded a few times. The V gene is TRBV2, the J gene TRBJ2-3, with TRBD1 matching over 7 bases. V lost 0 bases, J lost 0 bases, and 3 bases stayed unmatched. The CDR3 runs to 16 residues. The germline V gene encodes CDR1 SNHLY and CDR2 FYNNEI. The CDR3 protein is CASSEAGTASTDTQYF. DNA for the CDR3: TGTGCCAGCAGTGAAGCGGGGACAGCTAGCACAGATACGCAGTATTTT. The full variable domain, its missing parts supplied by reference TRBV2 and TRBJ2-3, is EPEVTQTPSHQVTQMGQEVILRCVPISNHLYFYWYRQILGQKVEFLVSFYNNEISEKSEIFDDQFSVERPDGSNFTLKIRSTKLEDSAMYFCASSEAGTASTDTQYFGPGTRLTVL.

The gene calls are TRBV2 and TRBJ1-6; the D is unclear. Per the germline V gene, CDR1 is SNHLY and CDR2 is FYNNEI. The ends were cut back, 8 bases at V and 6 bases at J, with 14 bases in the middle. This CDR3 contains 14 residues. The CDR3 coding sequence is TGTGCCAGCTCCCTAGATTCGCTTAATTCACCCCTCCACTTT. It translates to CASSLDSLNSPLHF.

DNA of the CDR3: TGTGCCAGTAGTATGAAGGGACAGTCAGATGGCTACACCTTC. The encoded protein is CASSMKGQSDGYTF. The chain is built from TRBV19 and TRBJ1-2, with 7 bases lining up with TRBD1. V was clipped by 3 bases and J by 6 bases; unmatched bases: 7. The CDR3 extends over 14 amino acids. Germline lookup yields CDR1 LNHDA and CDR2 SQIVND (reference sequence).